This T cell receptor (beta chain) was captured by sequencing in a study of T cell repertoires in cytomegalovirus infection. On the study more broadly: Public TCR beta signature analysis indicated the presence of both CMV infection and matching HLA type. The study, taken as a whole, reports: Carriers of CMV plus the relevant HLA were identified by cumulative public TCR beta family frequency. The ex vivo response was dominated by HLA-C-restricted CMV-specific TCR beta clonotypes.

One entry per CDR3 protein, called by TCRdb with MiXCR from the reads. The sample includes 450,000 to 600,000 distinct CDR3 sequences, approximately 10% of them seen just once. Germline CDR1 reads MGHDK; CDR2 reads SYGVNS. V lost 6 bases and J 2 bases, leaving 23 bases between the germline ends. This CDR3 contains 17 residues. There are many counts of this clonotype. Its antigen is currently unknown. The chain links TRBV25-1 to TRBJ2-7; D may match TRBD1 or TRBD2 (7 bases each). The clonotype originates from a human donor in good health (CMV status not recorded). Some clones in this sample may be carry-over from other donors' samples. The specimen sequenced was PBMCs. The CDR3 sequence is CASRGYRGRGGPYEQYF. The CDR3 nucleotides read TGTGCCAGCAGGGGTTACAGGGGAAGGGGGGGACCCTACGAGCAGTACTTC.